One and the same sample provided the 12 T cell receptor beta chains below, sequenced in a study of cytomegalovirus exposure and HLA in healthy donors. Primers included in the PCR were 60 Vbeta and 13 Jbeta primers. TCRdb's table, derived via immunoSEQ multiplex PCR, lists solely in-frame clones and lacks some. The table includes about 93,000 clones, about 80% detected once. Sequencing was performed on PBMCs. These receptors originate from a man aged 25-40 years in good health and CMV-seronegative.

CDR3 amino acids: CSALQGEAFF. The CDR3 DNA is TGCAGTGCTCTTCAGGGAGAAGCTTTCTTT. The chain links TRBV20-1 to TRBJ1-1, with D tentatively TRBD1 (5 bases). V lost 5 bases and J 8 bases, leaving 9 bases between the germline ends. CDR1 DFQATT and CDR2 SNEGSKA come from the germline V gene (reference sequence). This CDR3 is built from 10 residues.

This chain links TRBV27 with TRBJ1-5, with 11 bases fitting TRBD1. Germline loops: CDR1 MNHEY, CDR2 SMNVEV (reference sequence). The CDR3 totals 15 residues. V lost 6 bases to trimming and J lost 2 bases; unmatched junction nucleotides: 3. Here the CDR3 reads CASSWTGGGNQPQHF. In DNA, the CDR3 is TGTGCCAGCAGCTGGACAGGGGGCGGCAATCAGCCCCAGCATTTT.

V usage is TRBV19 and J usage is TRBJ2-3; 12 bases are a match to TRBD2. V lost 3 bases to trimming and J lost 5 bases; unmatched junction nucleotides: 3. There are 15 residues in the CDR3. Germline CDR1 is LNHDA and CDR2 is SQIVND (reference sequence). As DNA, the CDR3 is TGTGCCAGTAGTATTCTAGCGGGAGGGGGAGATACGCAGTATTTT. Translating it yields CASSILAGGGDTQYF. Full variable domain (rest looked up from reference TRBV19 and TRBJ2-3): DGGITQSPKYLFRKEGQNVTLSCEQNLNHDAMYWYRQDPGQGLRLIYYSQIVNDFQKGDIAEGYSVSREKKESFPLTVTSAQKNPTAFYLCASSILAGGGDTQYFGPGTRLTVL.

This clone was counted between two and nine times. The chain couples TRBV4-2 to TRBJ1-4; perhaps TRBD1 as D (6 bases). V dropped 0 bases and J dropped 5 bases, with 13 bases sitting between them. This CDR3 has 16 amino acids. Germline lookup yields CDR1 LGHNA and CDR2 YNFKEQ. Written as DNA, the CDR3 is TGTGCCAGCAGCCAAGATCGGGGGGGCCAGAATGAAAAACTGTTTTTT. It translates to CASSQDRGGQNEKLFF.

The gene calls are TRBV27 and TRBJ1-5, with 9 nucleotides matching TRBD1. The CDR3 consists of 18 residues. Germline V gene data show CDR1 as MNHEY and CDR2 as SMNVEV (reference sequence). Trimming removed 5 bases from V and 0 bases from J; junction bases left unmatched: 11. CDR3 protein: CASSRLSTGGLSNQPQHF. The DNA of the CDR3 is TGTGCCAGCAGTCGCCTTTCGACAGGGGGACTTAGCAATCAGCCCCAGCATTTT.

The chain is built from TRBV18 and TRBJ2-7; TRBD1 matches at 10 bases. The CDR3 length is 14 residues. Trimming took 2 bases from V and 5 from J; bases not matched to a gene: 3. Germline V gene data show CDR1 as KGHSH and CDR2 as LQKENI. The CDR3 loop reads CASSPGTGVDEQYF. As DNA, the CDR3 is TGTGCCAGCTCACCAGGGACAGGGGTGGACGAGCAGTACTTC.

This clone has a single count. The rearrangement links TRBV27 to TRBJ1-6, with D maybe TRBD1 (5 bases). This CDR3 comprises 14 residues. V lost 7 bases and J lost 10, with 17 bases in between. Germline values: CDR1 MNHEY, CDR2 SMNVEV (reference sequence). CDR3 DNA: TGTGCCAGCACCCTGGGTGGGGGGGAATCACCCCTCCACTTT. Encoded protein: CASTLGGGESPLHF.

This clone was counted only a few times. The V gene is TRBV6-5, the J gene TRBJ1-2, with 8 bases lining up with TRBD1. The length of the CDR3 is 16 residues. Unmatched junction bases numbered 10, after V lost 3 bases and J lost 4 bases. CDR1 MNHEY and CDR2 SVGAGI come from the germline V gene. Here the CDR3 DNA reads TGTGCCAGCAGTTATTCGTTTGGACAGGGTATCTATGGCTACACCTTC. Translated, it gives CASSYSFGQGIYGYTF.

The chain joins TRBV6-4 to TRBJ1-2; TRBD1 matches at 9 bases. The CDR3 is 15 residues long. Germline CDR1 reads MRHNA; CDR2 reads SNTAGT. V lost 6 bases to trimming and J lost 3 bases; unmatched junction nucleotides: 8. The CDR3 loop reads CASRNHRGPDYGYTF. The CDR3 DNA sequence: TGTGCCAGCAGGAATCACAGGGGGCCGGACTATGGCTACACCTTC.

The chain uses TRBV21-1 and TRBJ2-5; TRBD2 was called by the table and not checked on the DNA. TRBV21-1 represents a pseudogene. The CDR3 has 19 amino acids. In DNA, the CDR3 is TGTGCCAGCAGCAAAGCAGTTTCAAGCGGGCATAAGTTAGACGAGACCCAGTACTTC. Its translation: CASSKAVSSGHKLDETQYF.

The chain is built from TRBV7-3 and TRBJ2-1; 10 nucleotides line up with TRBD2. The germline gives CDR1 SGHTA, CDR2 FQGTGA. The CDR3 loop spans 14 amino acids. J was trimmed by 6 bases and V by 5 bases; bases with no gene match: 4. In nucleotides, the CDR3 is TGTGCCAGCAGCCGCACTAGCGGGATCAATGAGCAGTTCTTC. This translates into CASSRTSGINEQFF.

This clone has only a few counts. The chain recombines TRBV4-1 with TRBJ1-1; 9 nucleotides line up with TRBD1. The CDR3 runs 16 residues. The V gene end was trimmed by 6 bases and the J gene end by 4 bases; junction bases not matched to a gene: 12. Germline-derived CDR1 and CDR2 are MGHRA and YSYEKL. The CDR3, as DNA: TGCGCCAGCAGTCATATGCCGGGACAGGGCAGCACTGAAGCTTTCTTT. Its protein product is CASSHMPGQGSTEAFF.